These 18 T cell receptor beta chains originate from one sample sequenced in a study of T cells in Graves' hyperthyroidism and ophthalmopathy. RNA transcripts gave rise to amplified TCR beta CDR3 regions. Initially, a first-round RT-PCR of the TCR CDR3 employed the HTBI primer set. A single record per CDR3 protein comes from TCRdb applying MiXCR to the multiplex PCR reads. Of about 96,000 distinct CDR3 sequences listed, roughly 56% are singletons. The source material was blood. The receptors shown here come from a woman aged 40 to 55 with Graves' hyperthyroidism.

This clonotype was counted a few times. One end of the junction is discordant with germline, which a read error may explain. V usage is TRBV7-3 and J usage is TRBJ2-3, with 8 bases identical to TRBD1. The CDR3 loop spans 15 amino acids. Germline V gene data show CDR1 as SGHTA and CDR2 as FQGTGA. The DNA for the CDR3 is TGCGCCAGCAGCCAGGGACAGGCTAGCACAGATACGCAGTATTTT. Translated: CASSQGQASTDTQYF.

The DNA for the CDR3 is TGTGCCAGCAGCTTAGGTGGAGGGGGGGACGCCTATAATTCACCCCTCCACTTT. Its translation: CASSLGGGGDAYNSPLHF. V gene TRBV11-2 combines with J gene TRBJ1-6; tentative D call: TRBD1 (6 bases). The CDR3 is made up of 18 amino acids. Germline V lookup: CDR1 SGHAT, CDR2 FQNNGV. Trimming stripped 1 base from V and 2 bases from J, with 15 bases between. The full variable domain, with the rest looked up from reference TRBV11-2 and TRBJ1-6, is EAGVAQSPRYKIIEKRQSVAFWCNPISGHATLYWYQQILGQGPKLLIQFQNNGVVDDSQLPKDRFSAERLKGVDSTLKIQPAKLEDSAVYLCASSLGGGGDAYNSPLHFGNGTRLTVT.

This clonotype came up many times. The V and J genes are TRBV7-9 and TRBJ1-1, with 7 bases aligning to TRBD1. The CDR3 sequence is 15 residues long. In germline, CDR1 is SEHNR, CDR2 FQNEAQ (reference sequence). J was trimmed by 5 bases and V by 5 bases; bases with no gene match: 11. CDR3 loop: CASSDRGQGGTEAFF. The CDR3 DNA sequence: TGTGCCAGCAGCGATAGGGGTCAGGGGGGAACTGAAGCTTTCTTT.

The CDR3 loop is CASSLLGGAETQYF. The CDR3 DNA is TGTGCCAGCAGCTTGCTGGGTGGGGCAGAGACCCAGTACTTC. The chain uses TRBV7-2 and TRBJ2-7, with a possible D match to TRBD1 (5 bases). Near its end, the DNA agrees better with TRBJ2-5, so the J call may be wrong. Germline values: CDR1 SGHTA, CDR2 FQGNSA. The CDR3 contains 14 residues.

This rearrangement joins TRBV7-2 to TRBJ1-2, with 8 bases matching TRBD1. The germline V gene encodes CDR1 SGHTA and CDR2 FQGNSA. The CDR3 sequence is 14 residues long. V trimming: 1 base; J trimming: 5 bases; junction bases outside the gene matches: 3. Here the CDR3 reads CASSLDRGWYGYTF. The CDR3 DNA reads TGTGCCAGCAGCTTAGACAGGGGGTGGTATGGCTACACCTTC.

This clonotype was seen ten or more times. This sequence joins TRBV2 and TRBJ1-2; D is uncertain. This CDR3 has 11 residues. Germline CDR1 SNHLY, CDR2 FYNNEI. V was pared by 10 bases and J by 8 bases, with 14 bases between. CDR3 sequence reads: CATGVGKGYTF. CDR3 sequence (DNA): TGTGCCACCGGGGTAGGGAAGGGCTACACCTTC.

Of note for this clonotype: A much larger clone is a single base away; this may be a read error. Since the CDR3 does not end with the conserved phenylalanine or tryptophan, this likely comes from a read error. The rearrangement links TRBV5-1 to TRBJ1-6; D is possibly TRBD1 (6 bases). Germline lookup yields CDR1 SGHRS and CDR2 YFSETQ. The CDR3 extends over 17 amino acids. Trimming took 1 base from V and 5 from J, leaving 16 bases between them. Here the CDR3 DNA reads TGCGCCAGCAGCTTGTCCCCAGACAGGAGAGATAATTCACCCCTCCACCTT. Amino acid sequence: CASSLSPDRRDNSPLHL.

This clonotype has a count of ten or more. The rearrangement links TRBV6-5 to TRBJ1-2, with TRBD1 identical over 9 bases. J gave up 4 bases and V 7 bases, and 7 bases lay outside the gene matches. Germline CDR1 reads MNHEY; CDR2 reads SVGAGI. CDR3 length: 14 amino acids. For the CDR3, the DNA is TGTGCCAGCATGACAGGGGGACTTTCCTATGGCTACACCTTC. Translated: CASMTGGLSYGYTF.

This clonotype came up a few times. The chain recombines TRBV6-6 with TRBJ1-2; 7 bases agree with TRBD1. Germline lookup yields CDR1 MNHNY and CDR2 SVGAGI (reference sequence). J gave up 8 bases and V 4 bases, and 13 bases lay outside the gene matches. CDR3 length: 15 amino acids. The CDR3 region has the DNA TGTGCCAGCAGTTCAGTCGGCCCCAGGGGGACGGGCTACACCTTC. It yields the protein CASSSVGPRGTGYTF.

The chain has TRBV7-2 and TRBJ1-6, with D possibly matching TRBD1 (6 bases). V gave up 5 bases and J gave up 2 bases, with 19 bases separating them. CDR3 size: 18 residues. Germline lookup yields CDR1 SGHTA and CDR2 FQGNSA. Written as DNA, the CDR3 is TGTGCCAGCAGCCTCACTTTGTGGGGGGGCGCCTATAATTCACCCCTCCACTTT. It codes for CASSLTLWGGAYNSPLHF.

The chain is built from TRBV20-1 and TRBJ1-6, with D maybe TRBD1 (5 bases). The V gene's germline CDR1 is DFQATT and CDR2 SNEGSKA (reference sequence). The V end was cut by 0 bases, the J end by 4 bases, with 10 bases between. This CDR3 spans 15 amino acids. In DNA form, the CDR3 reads TGCAGTGCTAGAGACCAGGGTCAATATAATTCACCCCTCCACTTT. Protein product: CSARDQGQYNSPLHF.

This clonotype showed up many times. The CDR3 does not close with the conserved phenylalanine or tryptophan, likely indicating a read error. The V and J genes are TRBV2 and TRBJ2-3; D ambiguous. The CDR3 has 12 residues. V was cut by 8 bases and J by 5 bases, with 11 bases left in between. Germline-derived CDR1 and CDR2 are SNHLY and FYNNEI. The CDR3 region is CASERAIDTQYS. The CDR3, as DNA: TGTGCCAGCGAACGGGCGATAGATACGCAGTATTCT.

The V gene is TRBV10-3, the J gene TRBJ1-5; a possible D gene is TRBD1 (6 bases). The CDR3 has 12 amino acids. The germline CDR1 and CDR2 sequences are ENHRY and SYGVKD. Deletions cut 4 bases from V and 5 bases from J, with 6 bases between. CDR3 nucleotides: TGTGCCATCAGTGCAGGGGATCAGCCCCAGCATTTT. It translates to CAISAGDQPQHF.

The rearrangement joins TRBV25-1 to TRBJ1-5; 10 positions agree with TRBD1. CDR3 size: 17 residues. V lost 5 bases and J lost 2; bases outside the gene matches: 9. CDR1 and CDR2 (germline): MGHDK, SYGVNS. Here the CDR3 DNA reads TGTGCCAGCAGTTCCGGGACAGGGGCTTGGGGCAATCAGCCCCAGCATTTT. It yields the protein CASSSGTGAWGNQPQHF.

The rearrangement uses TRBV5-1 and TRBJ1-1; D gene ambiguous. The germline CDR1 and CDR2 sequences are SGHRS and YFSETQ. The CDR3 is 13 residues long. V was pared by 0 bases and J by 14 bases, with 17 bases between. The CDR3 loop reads CASSLAVNTGAFF. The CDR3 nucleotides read TGCGCCAGCAGCTTGGCCGTGAACACTGGAGCCTTCTTT.

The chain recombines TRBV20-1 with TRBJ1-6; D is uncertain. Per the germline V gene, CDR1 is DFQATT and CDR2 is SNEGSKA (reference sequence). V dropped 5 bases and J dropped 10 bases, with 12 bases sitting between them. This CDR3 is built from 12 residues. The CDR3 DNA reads TGCAGTGCTTATCTTCGGGGATCACCCCTCCACTTT. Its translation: CSAYLRGSPLHF.

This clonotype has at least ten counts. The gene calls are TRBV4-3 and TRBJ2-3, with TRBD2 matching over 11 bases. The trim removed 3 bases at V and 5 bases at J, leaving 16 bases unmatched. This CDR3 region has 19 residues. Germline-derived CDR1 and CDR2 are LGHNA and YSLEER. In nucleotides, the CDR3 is TGCGCCAGCAGCCATCCTATAGCGGGAGGGCCGGGGTTAATAGATACGCAGTATTTT. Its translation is CASSHPIAGGPGLIDTQYF.

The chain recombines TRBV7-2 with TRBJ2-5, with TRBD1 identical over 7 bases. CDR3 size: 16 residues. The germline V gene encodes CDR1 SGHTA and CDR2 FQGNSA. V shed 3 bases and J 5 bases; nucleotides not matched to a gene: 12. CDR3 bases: TGTGCCAGCAGCTTGGGGGCGACAGGGAGCAGGGAGACCCAGTACTTC. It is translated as CASSLGATGSRETQYF.